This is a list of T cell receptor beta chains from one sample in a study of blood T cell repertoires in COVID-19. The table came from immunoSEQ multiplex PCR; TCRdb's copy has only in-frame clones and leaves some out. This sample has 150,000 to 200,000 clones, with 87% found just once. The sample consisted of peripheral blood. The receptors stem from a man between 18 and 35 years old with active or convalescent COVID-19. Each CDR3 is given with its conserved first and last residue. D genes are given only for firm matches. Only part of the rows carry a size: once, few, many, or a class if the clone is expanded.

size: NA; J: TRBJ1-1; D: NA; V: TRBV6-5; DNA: TGTGCCAGCAGTCTGACAGTGAACACTGAAGCTTTCTTT; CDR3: CASSLTVNTEAFF
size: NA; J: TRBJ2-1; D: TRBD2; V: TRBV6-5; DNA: TGTGCCAGCAGTTACCCGACTAGCGGGGGCGATGAGCAGTTCTTC; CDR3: CASSYPTSGGDEQFF
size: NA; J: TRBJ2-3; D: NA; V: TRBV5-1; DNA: TGCGCCAGCAGCCCACCGGGACTGAGCACAGATACGCAGTATTTT; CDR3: CASSPPGLSTDTQYF
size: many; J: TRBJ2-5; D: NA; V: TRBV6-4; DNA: TGTGCCAGCAGTGAATCAGGGGAAGGGGAGACCCAGTACTTC; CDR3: CASSESGEGETQYF
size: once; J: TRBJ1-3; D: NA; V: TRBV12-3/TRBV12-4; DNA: TGTGCCAGCAGTTTAGGTTCGAACACCATATATTTT; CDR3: CASSLGSNTIYF
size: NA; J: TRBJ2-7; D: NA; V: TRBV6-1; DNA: TGTGCCAGCAGTGACTTTCTGGGGGACACGTCCTACGAGCAGTACTTC; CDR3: CASSDFLGDTSYEQYF
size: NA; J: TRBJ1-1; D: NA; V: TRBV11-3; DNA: TGTGCCAGCAGCTCCCCCCAGGGTACGGCGAACACTGAAGCTTTCTTT; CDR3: CASSSPQGTANTEAFF
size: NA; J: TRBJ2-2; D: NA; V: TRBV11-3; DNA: TGTGCCAGCAGCTTTGTGTGGGGGAGGATGAACACCGGGGAGCTGTTTTTT; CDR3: CASSFVWGRMNTGELFF
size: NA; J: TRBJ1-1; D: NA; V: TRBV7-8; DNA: TGTGCCAGCAGCTTAACAAACACTGAAGCTTTCTTT; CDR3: CASSLTNTEAFF
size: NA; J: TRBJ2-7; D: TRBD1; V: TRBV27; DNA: TGTGCCAGCAGTTTGGGCATCTCAACAGGGGTCCACCCTGGCGAGCAGTACTTC; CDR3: CASSLGISTGVHPGEQYF
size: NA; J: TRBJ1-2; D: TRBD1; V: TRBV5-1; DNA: TGCGCCAGCACCCCCAGGACAGGAAACTATGGCTACACCTTC; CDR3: CASTPRTGNYGYTF
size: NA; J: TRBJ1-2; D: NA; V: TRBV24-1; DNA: TGTGCCACCAGTGATTTACTGGATGGCTACACCTTC; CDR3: CATSDLLDGYTF
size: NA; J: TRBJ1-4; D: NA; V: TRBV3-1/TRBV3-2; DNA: TGTGCCAGCAGCCTCCCCGGGGGGGGGCGGGAAAAACTGTTTTTT; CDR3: CASSLPGGGREKLFF
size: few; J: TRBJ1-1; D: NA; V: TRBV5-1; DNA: TGCGCCAGCAGCTCGGCCAGGGGGAACACTGAAGCTTTCTTT; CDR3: CASSSARGNTEAFF
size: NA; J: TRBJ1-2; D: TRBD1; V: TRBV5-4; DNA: TGTGCCAGCACCCCGGGACAGGGGTCAGGATTGGGATATGGCTACACCTTC; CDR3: CASTPGQGSGLGYGYTF
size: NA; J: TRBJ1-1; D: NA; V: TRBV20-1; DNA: TGCAGTGCTAGTGATGCGGGGGGGAACACTGAAGCTTTCTTT; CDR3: CSASDAGGNTEAFF
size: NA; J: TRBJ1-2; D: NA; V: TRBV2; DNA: TGTGCCAGCAGTGAAAGGGGGATTAGGTATGGCTACACCTTC; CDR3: CASSERGIRYGYTF
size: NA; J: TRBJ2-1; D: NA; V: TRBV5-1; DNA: TGCGCCAGCAGCCCGTCCGACGAGGACTACAATGAGCAGTTCTTC; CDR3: CASSPSDEDYNEQFF
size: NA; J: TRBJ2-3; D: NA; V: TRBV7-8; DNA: TGTGCCAGCAGCCGCGTGTCGTCCACAGATACGCAGTATTTT; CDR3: CASSRVSSTDTQYF
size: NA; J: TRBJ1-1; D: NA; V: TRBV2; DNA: TGTGCCAGCAGCGAACAGATAAACACTGAAGCTTTCTTT; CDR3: CASSEQINTEAFF
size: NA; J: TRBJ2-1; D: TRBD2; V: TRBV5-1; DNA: TGCGCCAGCAGTCCCGGACTAGCGGGGCTGTACAATGAGCAGTTCTTC; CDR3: CASSPGLAGLYNEQFF
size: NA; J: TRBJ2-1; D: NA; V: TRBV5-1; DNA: TGCGCCAGCAGCTTGGCCGGAGTGGCCTACAATGAGCAGTTCTTC; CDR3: CASSLAGVAYNEQFF
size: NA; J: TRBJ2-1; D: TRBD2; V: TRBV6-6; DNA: TGTGCCAGCGGCCTGGCGGGAGGGTTATACAATGAGCAGTTCTTC; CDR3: CASGLAGGLYNEQFF
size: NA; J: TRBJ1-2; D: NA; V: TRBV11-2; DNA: TGTGCCAGCAGCTTAGGGGAAGGGGGTGGCTACACCTTC; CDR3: CASSLGEGGGYTF
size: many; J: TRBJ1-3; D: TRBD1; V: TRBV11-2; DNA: TGTGCCAGCGGACAGGGGCTGGACACCATATATTTT; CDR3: CASGQGLDTIYF
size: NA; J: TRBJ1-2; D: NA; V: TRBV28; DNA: TGTGCCAGCAGTACCATGGGGAGGGGTTTTCATGGCTACACCTTC; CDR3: CASSTMGRGFHGYTF
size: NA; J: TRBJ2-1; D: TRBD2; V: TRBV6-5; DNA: TGTGCCACCTTCCCCGGGAGCGGGAGTGCGGATGAGCAGTTCTTC; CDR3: CATFPGSGSADEQFF
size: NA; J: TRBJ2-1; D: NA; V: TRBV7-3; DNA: TGTGCCAGCAGCCCCGGACAAAACAATGAGCAGTTCTTC; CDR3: CASSPGQNNEQFF
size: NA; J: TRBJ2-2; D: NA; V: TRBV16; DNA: TGTGCCAGCACCCCAATCGTGAGGGAGGCCGGGGAGCTGTTTTTT; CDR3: CASTPIVREAGELFF
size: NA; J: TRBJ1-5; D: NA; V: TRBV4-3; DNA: TGCGCCAGCAGCCAATCAGATAGCAATCAGCCCCAGCATTTT; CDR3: CASSQSDSNQPQHF
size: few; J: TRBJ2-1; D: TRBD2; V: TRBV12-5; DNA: TGTGCTAGTGGCTCCGGGACTAGCGGTTACAATGAGCAGTTCTTC; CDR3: CASGSGTSGYNEQFF
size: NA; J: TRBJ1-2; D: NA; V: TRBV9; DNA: TGTGCCAGCAGTGACGGCGGGAACGTTGACTATGGCTACACCTTC; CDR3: CASSDGGNVDYGYTF
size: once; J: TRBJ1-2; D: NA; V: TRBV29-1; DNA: TGCAGCGTTGAAGAGGGACAATTTACCGACGGCTACACCTTC; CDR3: CSVEEGQFTDGYTF
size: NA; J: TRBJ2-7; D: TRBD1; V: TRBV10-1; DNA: TGCGCCAGCAAGCTCAGGGGGCGCCGATCCTACGAGCAGTACTTC; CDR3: CASKLRGRRSYEQYF
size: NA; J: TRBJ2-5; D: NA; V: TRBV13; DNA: TGTGCCAGCAGCTTAATGACGGGGCAAGAGACCCAGTACTTC; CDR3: CASSLMTGQETQYF
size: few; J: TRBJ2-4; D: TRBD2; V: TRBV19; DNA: TGTGCCAGTAGGCGGGAGCCTCTTGAAAACATTCAGTACTTC; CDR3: CASRREPLENIQYF
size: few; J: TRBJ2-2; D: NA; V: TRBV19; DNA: TGTGCCAGTAGTAAGGCTCAGGGGTACACCGGGGAGCTGTTTTTT; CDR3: CASSKAQGYTGELFF
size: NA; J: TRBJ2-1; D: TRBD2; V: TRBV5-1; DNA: TGCGCCAGCAGCTTGCCCATAGCGGGAGAATCATACAATGAGCAGTTCTTC; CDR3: CASSLPIAGESYNEQFF
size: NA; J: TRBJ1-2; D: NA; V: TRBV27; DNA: TGTGCCAGCAGTGACCAGGGGAACTATGGCTACACCTTC; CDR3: CASSDQGNYGYTF
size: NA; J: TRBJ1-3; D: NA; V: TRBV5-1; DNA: TGCGCCAGCAGCGAGGAGCTGCTGAGCTCTGGAAACACCATATATTTT; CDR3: CASSEELLSSGNTIYF
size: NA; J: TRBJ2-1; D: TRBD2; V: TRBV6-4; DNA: TGTGCCAGCAGGTCAGAAATAGCGGGAGGGCCTGATGATGAGCAGTTCTTC; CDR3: CASRSEIAGGPDDEQFF
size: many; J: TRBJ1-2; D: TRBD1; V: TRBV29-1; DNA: TGCAGCGTTTACGAAGGAGGGACAGTAGCTAACTATGGCTACACCTTC; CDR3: CSVYEGGTVANYGYTF
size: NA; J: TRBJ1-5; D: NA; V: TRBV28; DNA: TGTGCCAGCAGTTTAGATACAGGGTATGGTTTCCCCCAGCATTTT; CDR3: CASSLDTGYGFPQHF
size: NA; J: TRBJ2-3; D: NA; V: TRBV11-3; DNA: TGTGCCAGCAGCCCGGGGGAAGATACGCAGTATTTT; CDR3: CASSPGEDTQYF
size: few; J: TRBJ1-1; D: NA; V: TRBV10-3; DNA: TGTGCCATCAGTGAGTCTGGGGGGGACACTGAAGCTTTCTTT; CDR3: CAISESGGDTEAFF
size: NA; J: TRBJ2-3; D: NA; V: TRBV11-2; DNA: TGTGCCAGCAGCTTAGGGAGCGGCCCCACAGATACGCAGTATTTT; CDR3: CASSLGSGPTDTQYF
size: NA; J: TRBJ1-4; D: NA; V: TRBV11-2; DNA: TGTGCCAGCAGCTTATTGGGGCCTTATGAAAAACTGTTTTTT; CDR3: CASSLLGPYEKLFF
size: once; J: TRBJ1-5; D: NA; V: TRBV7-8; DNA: TGTGCCAGCAGCTTAGAGACAGGCAATCAGCCCCAGCATTTT; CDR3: CASSLETGNQPQHF
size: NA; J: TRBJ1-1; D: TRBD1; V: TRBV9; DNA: TGTGCCAGCAGCGTTGGGATTTCGGGACAGATGAACACTGAAGCTTTCTTT; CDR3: CASSVGISGQMNTEAFF
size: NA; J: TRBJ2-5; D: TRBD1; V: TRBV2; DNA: TGTGCCAGCAGTGGGCTAAGGGACAGGTCCAGGGAGACCCAGTACTTC; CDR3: CASSGLRDRSRETQYF
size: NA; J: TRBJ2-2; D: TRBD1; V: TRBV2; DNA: TGTGCCAGCAGTGAGGAAAGGGGGCGCAGGAGGGAGCTGTTTTTT; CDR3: CASSEERGRRRELFF
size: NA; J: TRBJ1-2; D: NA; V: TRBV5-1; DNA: TGCGCCAGCAGCCCGGAAGACGGACTAACCTTCTATGGCTACACCTTC; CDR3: CASSPEDGLTFYGYTF
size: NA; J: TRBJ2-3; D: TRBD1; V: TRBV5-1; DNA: TGCGCCAGCAGCCACACAGGGGGCTCAGATACGCAGTATTTT; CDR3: CASSHTGGSDTQYF
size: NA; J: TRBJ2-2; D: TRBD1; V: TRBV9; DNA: TGTGCCAGCAGCGTAGGAGGGACAGGGGACGACGGGGAGCTGTTTTTT; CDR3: CASSVGGTGDDGELFF
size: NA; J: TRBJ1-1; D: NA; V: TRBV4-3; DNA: TGCGCCAGCAGCCAATCTACAGACCAAGACACTGAAGCTTTCTTT; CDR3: CASSQSTDQDTEAFF
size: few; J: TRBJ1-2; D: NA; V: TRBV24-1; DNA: TGTGCCACTAAGGGAGGGTCCAAAGGCTACACCTTC; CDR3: CATKGGSKGYTF
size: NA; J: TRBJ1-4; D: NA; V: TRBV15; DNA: TGTGCCACCAGCAGAGGCGACACCGCAACTAATGAAAAACTGTTTTTT; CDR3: CATSRGDTATNEKLFF